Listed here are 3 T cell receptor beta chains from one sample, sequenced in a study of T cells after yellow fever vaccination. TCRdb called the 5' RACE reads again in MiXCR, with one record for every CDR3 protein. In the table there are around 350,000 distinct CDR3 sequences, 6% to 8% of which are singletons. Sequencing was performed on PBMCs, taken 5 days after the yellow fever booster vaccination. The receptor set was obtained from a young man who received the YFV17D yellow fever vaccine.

CDR3 amino acids: CASSQPTSATDTQYF. The CDR3 region has the DNA TGCGCCAGCAGCCAACCCACTAGCGCCACAGATACGCAGTATTTT. The rearrangement links TRBV4-1 to TRBJ2-3, with 7 bases matching TRBD2. This CDR3 has 15 residues. With V trimmed by 2 bases and J by 2 bases, 4 bases remained unmatched. Germline CDR1 and CDR2: MGHRA and YSYEKL.

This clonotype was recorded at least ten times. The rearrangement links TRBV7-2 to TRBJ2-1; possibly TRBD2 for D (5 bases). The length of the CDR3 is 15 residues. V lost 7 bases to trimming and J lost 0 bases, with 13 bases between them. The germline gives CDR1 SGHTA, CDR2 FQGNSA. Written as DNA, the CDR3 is TGTGCCAGCACCCCTTGGGAGAGCTCCTACAATGAGCAGTTCTTC. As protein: CASTPWESSYNEQFF. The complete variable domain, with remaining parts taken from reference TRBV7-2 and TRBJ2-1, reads GAGVSQSPSNKVTEKGKDVELRCDPISGHTALYWYRQSLGQGLEFLIYFQGNSAPDKSGLPSDRFSAERTGGSVSTLTIQRTQQEDSAVYLCASTPWESSYNEQFFGPGTRLTVL.

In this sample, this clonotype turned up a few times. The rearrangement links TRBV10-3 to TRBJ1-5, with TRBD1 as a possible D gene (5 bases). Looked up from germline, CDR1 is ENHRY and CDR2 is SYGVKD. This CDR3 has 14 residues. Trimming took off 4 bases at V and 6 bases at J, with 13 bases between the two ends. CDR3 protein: CAISGDAVSQPQHF. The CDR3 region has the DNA TGTGCCATCAGTGGGGACGCCGTATCTCAGCCCCAGCATTTT.